This TCR beta chain was recovered during a study of post-analysis software for immune sequencing data (dated by TCRdb to the mid-2010s). Concerning the study at large: Disease courses on record covered relapsing-remitting, secondary progressive and progressive-relapsing multiple sclerosis, though some patients had no subtype annotation. A subset of samples was prepared in parallel using single-end sample barcoding, then pooled and co-amplified after Illumina adapter ligation. The patient repertoires were set against around eleven previously published healthy control repertoires from donors whose ages ranged from roughly 6 to 25 years.

Library construction relied on PCR. Sequenced on an Illumina HiSeq 2500. Unique molecular identifiers were incorporated into TCR beta cDNA libraries to reduce PCR and sequencing biases. Per 1 to 10 million input T cells, approximately 500,000 cDNA molecules were obtained, such that each molecule approximated one T cell. The same protocol used for the earlier healthy control dataset was applied to prepare and sequence the patient libraries. Within a given batch, samples were prepared together, multiplexed and sequenced on the same HiSeq lane. The authors processed their data as follows. MIGEC was used to process the raw barcoded reads, and molecular identifier groups with only a single read were discarded before consensus assembly and CDR3 extraction. Clonotype tables were post-analysed with VDJtools, normalizing diversity by down-sampling all datasets to the smallest sample size. To correct batch-related cross-sample contamination, repertoire overlap clustering matched CDR3 amino acid sequences but not nucleotide sequences. TCRdb reran the public reads through fastp at Q25 and MiXCR, keeping productive beta chains. One record per CDR3 amino acid sequence lists the most common genes and DNA. The V and J calls shown here were made by TCRdb, not taken from the authors' results. This sample gives around 400,000 distinct CDR3 sequences in total; 39% of them show up just once. The ten largest make up less than 8% of the sample.

In regard to this clonotype: Its specific antigen is unknown. Base qualities are not at hand, and no much larger clone is one base apart.

What the research found in general, with its limitations: Direct clustering with F measure revealed strong co-clustering of samples prepared in the same batch, which led to a batch-effect correction. Normalized Chao1 diversity was significantly lower in multiple sclerosis patients than controls, suggesting substantial peripheral T-cell clonal expansion. Significantly higher frequencies in patients than in controls were found for roughly five TRBV segments, including TRBV5-6, TRBV5-1 and TRBV20-1. The control group was slightly older than the multiple sclerosis patient group.

To demonstrate the VDJtools post-analysis software, TCR beta repertoires were profiled from the peripheral blood of about 13 young patients with multiple sclerosis. Multiple sclerosis patients were children and adolescents aged about 6 to 16 years. V lost 5 bases and J lost 0 bases; the stretch between them is 17 bases long. CDR1 and CDR2, looked up from the germline V gene, are SGHAT and FQNNGV. Measured from the cysteine to the phenylalanine, the CDR3 is 16 residues long. Only the CDR3 part of the read is kept: 48 bases, read in frame from the first base. The source material was blood. The sequence links TRBV11-2 to TRBJ2-7; the D gene lacks a confident call. The TCR comes from a girl aged 2 to 10 with multiple sclerosis. The CDR3 reads CASSLYVVWPSYEQYF. In nucleotide form, the sequence is TGTGCCAGCAGCCTTTATGTCGTTTGGCCCTCCTACGAGCAGTACTTC.